A selection of T cell receptor beta chains follows, all from one sample in a study of T cell clones after liver transplantation. Assay: immunoSEQ multiplex PCR; the TCRdb copy retains only in-frame clones and omits some. This sample yields tens of thousands of clones, of which approximately 81% are seen a single time; over 2% belongs to the top ten. The material sequenced was CD4+ T cells from blood, taken around 50 months after liver transplant. All receptors derive from a human patient who received a liver transplant. A subset of T cells may come from the graft donor. Each CDR3 is given with its conserved first and last residue. Each record gives: J gene, D gene, V gene, clone size, CDR3 protein, CDR3 DNA. A D gene is named only where the DNA matches it firmly. Rows may omit the clone size; those that give it use once, few, many or a size class.

TRBJ2-6	.	TRBV6-5	.	CASSVQGPGANVLTF	TGTGCCAGCAGTGTGCAGGGGCCTGGGGCCAACGTCCTGACTTTC
TRBJ2-3	TRBD1	TRBV9	.	CASSVYPGQGERVGNTQYF	TGTGCCAGCAGCGTATACCCGGGACAGGGGGAGCGGGTCGGGAATACGCAGTATTTT
TRBJ1-1	.	TRBV4-1	.	CASRQTLDTNTEAFF	TGCGCCAGCAGACAAACCTTGGACACAAACACTGAAGCTTTCTTT
TRBJ2-7	TRBD1	TRBV6-1	.	CASKDRIYEQYF	TGTGCCAGCAAGGACAGGATCTACGAGCAGTACTTC
TRBJ2-1	TRBD2	TRBV4-2	.	CASSQDTGTRGGNEQFF	TGTGCCAGCAGCCAAGATACGGGGACTAGGGGGGGGAATGAGCAGTTCTTC
TRBJ2-3	TRBD2	TRBV18	.	CASSPTSGSTDTQYF	TGTGCCAGCTCACCGACTAGCGGGAGCACAGATACGCAGTATTTT
TRBJ2-1	.	TRBV27	.	CASSFHTGAANEQFF	TGTGCCAGCAGTTTTCACACGGGGGCAGCCAATGAGCAGTTCTTC
TRBJ2-7	.	TRBV12-5	.	CASGLVLGLNSYEQYF	TGTGCTAGTGGTTTGGTACTTGGACTCAATTCCTACGAGCAGTACTTC
TRBJ2-5	.	TRBV18	.	CASSQTSFEDKETQYF	TGTGCCAGCTCACAAACGTCATTCGAGGATAAAGAGACCCAGTACTTC
TRBJ2-7	TRBD2	TRBV29-1	.	CSVKGLAFMDEQYF	TGCAGCGTGAAGGGACTAGCGTTTATGGACGAGCAGTACTTC
TRBJ2-7	TRBD1	TRBV5-4	.	CASSRDRAYEQYF	TGTGCCAGCAGCCGTGACAGGGCCTACGAGCAGTACTTC
TRBJ2-6	.	TRBV7-2	.	CANKVANVLTF	TGTGCGAACAAGGTCGCCAACGTCCTGACTTTC
TRBJ2-3	.	TRBV27	.	CASSFPGATDTQYF	TGTGCCAGCAGTTTTCCGGGGGCAACAGATACGCAGTATTTT
TRBJ1-1	.	TRBV7-3	.	CASSLTGTTEAFF	TGTGCCAGCAGCTTAACGGGGACCACTGAAGCTTTCTTT
TRBJ2-7	.	TRBV19	once	CASSPQHVSYEQYF	TGTGCCAGTAGTCCCCAACACGTATCCTACGAGCAGTACTTC
TRBJ2-6	.	TRBV6-5	.	CASGYSSSGANVLTF	TGTGCCAGCGGGTACTCGAGCTCTGGGGCCAACGTCCTGACTTTC
TRBJ2-2	.	TRBV11-1	.	CASTRNLVQGRGGELFF	TGTGCCAGCACCCGAAATTTGGTTCAGGGGCGAGGCGGGGAGCTGTTTTTT
TRBJ1-2	TRBD1	TRBV28	.	CASSDREAENGYTF	TGTGCCAGCAGTGACAGGGAGGCGGAGAATGGCTACACCTTC